Described below is a single T cell receptor beta chain sequence and its context. What it recognizes is unknown. The use of a sample-barcoded 5' primer and a J-beta primer mix characterized a second PCR of roughly 7 to 12 cycles. One entry per CDR3 protein, called by TCRdb with MiXCR from the 5' RACE reads. The sample includes around 710,000 distinct CDR3 sequences, about 42% of them seen just once. This sample is drawn from a study of blood T cells in healthy people across ages. Study-wide results and caveats: Per million T cells, TCR beta diversity dropped roughly linearly as age increased.

V lost 1 base and J lost 2; bases outside the gene matches: 5. CDR3 length: 17 residues. Germline-derived CDR1 and CDR2 are SGHRS and YFSETQ. The sequence came from a woman in her sixties or seventies in good health. Sequencing was carried out using blood. The chain uses TRBV5-1 and TRBJ2-2; 10 bases align to TRBD2. In nucleotides, the CDR3 is TGCGCCAGCAGCTTGTCTAGCGGGAGCCGCAACACCGGGGAGCTGTTTTTT. Protein: CASSLSSGSRNTGELFF.